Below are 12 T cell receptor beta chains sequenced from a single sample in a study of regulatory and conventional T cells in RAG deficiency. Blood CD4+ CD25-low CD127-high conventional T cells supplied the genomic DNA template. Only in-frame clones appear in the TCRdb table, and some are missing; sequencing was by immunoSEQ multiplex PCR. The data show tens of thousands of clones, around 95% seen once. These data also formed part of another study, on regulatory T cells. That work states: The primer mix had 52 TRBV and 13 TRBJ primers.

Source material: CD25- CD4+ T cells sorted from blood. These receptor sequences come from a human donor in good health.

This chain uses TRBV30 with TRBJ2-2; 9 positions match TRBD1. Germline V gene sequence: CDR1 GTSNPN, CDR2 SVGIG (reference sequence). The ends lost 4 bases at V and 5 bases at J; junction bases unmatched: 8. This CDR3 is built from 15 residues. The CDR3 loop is CAWNAGTGRTGELFF. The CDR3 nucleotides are TGTGCCTGGAATGCCGGGACAGGGAGGACCGGGGAGCTGTTTTTT.

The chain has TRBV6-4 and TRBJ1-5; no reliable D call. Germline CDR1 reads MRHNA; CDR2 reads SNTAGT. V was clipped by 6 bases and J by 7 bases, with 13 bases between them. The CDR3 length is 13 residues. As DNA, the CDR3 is TGTGCCAGCAGCCCCAAACGGAGCCAGCCCCAGCATTTT. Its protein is CASSPKRSQPQHF.

The CDR3 nucleotides read TGTGCCAGCAGCCCCGAAGACATCTACGAGCAGTACTTC. This gives the protein CASSPEDIYEQYF. The V and J genes are TRBV11-2 and TRBJ2-5; D gene uncertain. TRBJ2-7 explains the end of the DNA better; the J call may be wrong. CDR3 length: 13 amino acids. Germline CDR1 is SGHAT and CDR2 is FQNNGV.

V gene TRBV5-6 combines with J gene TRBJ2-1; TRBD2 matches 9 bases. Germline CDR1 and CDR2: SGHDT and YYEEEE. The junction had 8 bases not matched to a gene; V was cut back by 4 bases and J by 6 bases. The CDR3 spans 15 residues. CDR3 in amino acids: CASSALAGGSNEQFF. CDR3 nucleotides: TGTGCCAGCAGCGCGCTGGCGGGGGGGAGCAATGAGCAGTTCTTC.

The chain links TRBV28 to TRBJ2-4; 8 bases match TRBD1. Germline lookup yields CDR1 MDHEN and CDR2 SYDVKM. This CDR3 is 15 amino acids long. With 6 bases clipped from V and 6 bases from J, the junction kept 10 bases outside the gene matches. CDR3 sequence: CASSPSPGGGNIQYF. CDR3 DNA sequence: TGTGCCAGCAGCCCTTCCCCAGGGGGCGGAAACATTCAGTACTTC.

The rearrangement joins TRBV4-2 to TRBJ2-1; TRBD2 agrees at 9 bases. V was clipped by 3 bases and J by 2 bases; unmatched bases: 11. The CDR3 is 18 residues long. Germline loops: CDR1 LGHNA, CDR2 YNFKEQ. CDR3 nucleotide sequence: TGTGCCAGCAGCCACCCTTCATCTAGCGGGGATGCCTACAATGAGCAGTTCTTC. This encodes CASSHPSSSGDAYNEQFF.

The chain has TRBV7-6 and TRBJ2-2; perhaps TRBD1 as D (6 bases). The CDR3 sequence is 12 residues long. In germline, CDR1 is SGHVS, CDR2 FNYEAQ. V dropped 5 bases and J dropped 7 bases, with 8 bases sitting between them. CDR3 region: CASSDRFGELFF. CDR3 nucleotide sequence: TGTGCCAGCAGCGACAGGTTCGGGGAGCTGTTTTTT.

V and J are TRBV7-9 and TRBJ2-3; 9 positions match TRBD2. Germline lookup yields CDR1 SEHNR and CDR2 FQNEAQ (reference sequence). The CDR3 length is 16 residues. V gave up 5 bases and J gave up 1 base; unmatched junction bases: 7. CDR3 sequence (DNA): TGTGCCAGCAGCGAGCTTGCGGGGGGGGGCACAGATACGCAGTATTTT. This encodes CASSELAGGGTDTQYF.

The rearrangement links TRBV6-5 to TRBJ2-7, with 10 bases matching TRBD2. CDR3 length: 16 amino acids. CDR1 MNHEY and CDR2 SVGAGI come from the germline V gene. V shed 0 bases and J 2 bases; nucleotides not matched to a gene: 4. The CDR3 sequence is CASSYSISGGTYEQYF. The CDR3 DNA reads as TGTGCCAGCAGTTACTCGATTAGCGGGGGGACCTACGAGCAGTACTTC.

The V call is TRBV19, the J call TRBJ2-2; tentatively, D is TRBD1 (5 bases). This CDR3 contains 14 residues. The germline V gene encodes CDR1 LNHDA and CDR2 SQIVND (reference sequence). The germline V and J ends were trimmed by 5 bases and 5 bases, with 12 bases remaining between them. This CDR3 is CASSPDTLTGELFF. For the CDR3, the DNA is TGTGCCAGTAGTCCGGACACTCTAACCGGGGAGCTGTTTTTT.

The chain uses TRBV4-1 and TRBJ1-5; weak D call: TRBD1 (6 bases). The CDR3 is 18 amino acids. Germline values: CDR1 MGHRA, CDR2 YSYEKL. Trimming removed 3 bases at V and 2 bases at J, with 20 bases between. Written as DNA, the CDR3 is TGCGCCAGCAGCCAGGGAGTAGGGGGTGTTCGGGGCAATCAGCCCCAGCATTTT. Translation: CASSQGVGGVRGNQPQHF.

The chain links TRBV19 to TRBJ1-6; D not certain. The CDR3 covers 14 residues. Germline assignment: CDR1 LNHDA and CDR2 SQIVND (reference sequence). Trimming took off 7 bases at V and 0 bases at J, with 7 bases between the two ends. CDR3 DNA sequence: TGTGCCAGTACCCTCAGCTCCTATAATTCACCCCTCCACTTT. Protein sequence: CASTLSSYNSPLHF.